This T cell receptor beta chain was captured by sequencing in a study of blood T cells in healthy people across ages. Study findings and constraints: Among long-lived donors, naive CD4+ cells were more numerous and diversity higher than in aged donors.

With regard to this clonotype: Its antigen is unidentified.

The authors ran a second PCR of about 7 to 12 cycles using a sample-barcoded 5' primer and a J-beta primer mix. A single record per CDR3 protein comes from TCRdb applying MiXCR to the 5' RACE reads. The sample carries about 1.5 million distinct CDR3 sequences, 42% recorded once. Germline-derived CDR1 and CDR2 are SEHNR and FQNEAQ (reference sequence). This CDR3 comprises 18 residues. Trimming took off 5 bases at V and 0 bases at J, with 20 bases between the two ends. In terms of origin and age, donors were healthy Caucasian individuals from Russia aged roughly 6 to 90. The sequencing sample was made of blood. This clonotype was obtained from a woman between 18 and 29 years old in good health. V and J are TRBV7-9 and TRBJ2-1; D remains unclear. The CDR3, as DNA: TGTGCCAGCAGCCTAACAAACGAACGTCGGAGCTCCTACAATGAGCAGTTCTTC. Encoded protein: CASSLTNERRSSYNEQFF.